One sample yielded the 32 T cell receptor beta chains listed below, sequenced in a study of response to subunit inactivated influenza vaccine. In TCRdb, the RT-PCR reads were re-called with MiXCR into one record per CDR3 protein. The table includes roughly 500,000 distinct CDR3 sequences, about 25% detected once. Here the sequenced sample was CD4+ T cells sorted from PBMCs, taken about 5 days after vaccination. These TCRs come from a man aged 50 to 60 who received an inactivated influenza vaccine.

This clonotype was detected only a few times. The CDR3, as DNA: TGTGCCAGCAGCCAAAAGGGCGCGAGTCAGCCCCAGCATTTT. It codes for CASSQKGASQPQHF. The rearrangement uses TRBV7-3 and TRBJ1-5; no reliable D call. The germline gives CDR1 SGHTA, CDR2 FQGTGA. CDR3 length: 14 amino acids. Trimming shortened V by 5 bases and J by 6 bases, and 14 bases separated the two germline ends.

This clonotype came up a few times. The chain carries TRBV20-1 and TRBJ1-1; 8 bases line up with TRBD1. V lost 0 bases and J lost 5; bases outside the gene matches: 2. The CDR3 runs to 13 residues. CDR1 and CDR2 from the germline V gene are DFQATT and SNEGSKA (reference sequence). The CDR3 loop is CSARDRGRTEAFF. DNA of the CDR3: TGCAGTGCTAGAGACAGGGGGCGGACTGAAGCTTTCTTT.

This chain links TRBV4-2 with TRBJ2-2; D might be TRBD1 or TRBD2, each matching 5 bases. The CDR3 is 15 residues long. V was clipped by 8 bases and J by 2 bases, with 15 bases between them. The V gene's germline CDR1 is LGHNA and CDR2 YNFKEQ. The CDR3 region is CASGDGTINTGELFF. Here the CDR3 DNA reads TGTGCCAGCGGGGACGGGACCATCAACACCGGGGAGCTGTTTTTT.

This rearrangement joins TRBV7-2 to TRBJ2-1, with 8 bases lining up with TRBD1. The CDR3 has 15 amino acids. The trim removed 1 base at V and 2 bases at J, leaving 1 base unmatched. Per the germline V gene, CDR1 is SGHTA and CDR2 is FQGNSA. The CDR3: CASSLETGAYNEQFF. CDR3 sequence (DNA): TGTGCCAGCAGCTTAGAGACAGGGGCCTACAATGAGCAGTTCTTC.

This chain connects TRBV20-1 to TRBJ2-1; TRBD2 might be the D (6 bases). V lost 0 bases and J lost 7, with 13 bases in between. The CDR3 contains 14 residues. Germline V gene data show CDR1 as DFQATT and CDR2 as SNEGSKA (reference sequence). The CDR3 loop is CSARDMAGWNEQFF. For the CDR3, the DNA is TGCAGTGCTAGAGATATGGCGGGGTGGAATGAGCAGTTCTTC.

The V call is TRBV10-3, the J call TRBJ2-3; TRBD2 aligns across 15 bases. V gave up 3 bases and J gave up 4 bases; unmatched junction bases: 14. This CDR3 spans 20 amino acids. Germline CDR1 and CDR2: ENHRY and SYGVKD. The CDR3, as DNA: TGTGCCATCAGTGATGGTCGGAGGACTAGCGGGAGGGCCCCCCCAGATACGCAGTATTTT. Its translation is CAISDGRRTSGRAPPDTQYF.

The rearrangement links TRBV20-1 to TRBJ2-1; 7 bases are a match to TRBD2. The CDR3 extends over 15 amino acids. CDR1 and CDR2 (germline): DFQATT, SNEGSKA (reference sequence). J lost 0 bases, V lost 1 base, and 3 bases had no gene match. CDR3 nucleotides: TGCAGTGCTAGAGCCCAGCGGGGCTCCTACAATGAGCAGTTCTTC. As protein: CSARAQRGSYNEQFF.

The V call is TRBV5-1, the J call TRBJ2-5; 14 bases agree with TRBD2. CDR1 is SGHRS and CDR2 is YFSETQ in the germline V gene. The V and J ends lost 3 bases and 1 base, in that order; junction bases with no gene match: 5. The CDR3 is made up of 17 amino acids. In DNA form, the CDR3 reads TGCGCCAGCAGCTGGGGACTAGCGGGGGTAACCCAAGAGACCCAGTACTTC. As protein: CASSWGLAGVTQETQYF.

The rearrangement links TRBV27 to TRBJ2-7; tentatively, D is TRBD1 (5 bases). Germline V gives CDR1 MNHEY, CDR2 SMNVEV (reference sequence). The length of the CDR3 is 16 residues. V was pared by 2 bases and J by 4 bases, with 18 bases between. The CDR3 nucleotides are TGTGCCAGCAGTTTAAGTTCAGGGCTAAGCCCATACGAGCAGTACTTC. This translates into CASSLSSGLSPYEQYF.

The chain has TRBV19 and TRBJ2-5, with TRBD2 as a possible D gene (5 bases). Deletions cut 3 bases from V and 2 bases from J, with 13 bases between. Germline CDR1 LNHDA, CDR2 SQIVND (reference sequence). The CDR3 is 15 residues long. Here the CDR3 DNA reads TGTGCCAGTAGTATCGGCCGGCGGGTACAAGAGACCCAGTACTTC. This translates into CASSIGRRVQETQYF.

Many counts were recorded for this clonotype. The DNA for the CDR3 is TGTGCCAGCACCTGGAGGCGGGAGATGGGTGAGCAGTTCTTC. This gives the protein CASTWRREMGEQFF. The rearrangement uses TRBV12-3 or TRBV12-4 and TRBJ2-1; TRBD2 aligns across 7 bases. V gave up 7 bases and J gave up 9 bases; unmatched junction bases: 12. There are 14 residues in the CDR3.

This sequence joins TRBV6-2 or TRBV6-3 and TRBJ2-2, with no clear D. Germline-derived CDR1 and CDR2 are MNHEY and SVGEGT. This CDR3 is built from 17 residues. V was shortened by 2 bases and J by 5 bases, with 18 bases between the two germline ends. This CDR3 reads CASSYGVLGRGTGELFF. CDR3 sequence (DNA): TGTGCCAGCAGTTACGGGGTCCTGGGAAGAGGAACCGGGGAGCTGTTTTTT.

This chain uses TRBV18 with TRBJ2-7; D is possibly TRBD1 (6 bases). The V and J ends lost 2 bases and 3 bases respectively, with 11 bases between them. Germline CDR1 reads KGHSH; CDR2 reads LQKENI. This CDR3 has 14 residues. In nucleotides, the CDR3 is TGTGCCAGCTCACCATCAACAGGGAACTACGAGCAGTACTTC. Its protein product is CASSPSTGNYEQYF.

Written as DNA, the CDR3 is TGTGCCACCAGTGACCGGGGGAGGGGACACGAGCAGTACTTC. This encodes CATSDRGRGHEQYF. The rearrangement links TRBV24-1 to TRBJ2-7; TRBD2 aligns across 7 bases. There are 14 residues in the CDR3. V lost 4 bases and J lost 5; bases outside the gene matches: 7. Germline CDR1 and CDR2: KGHDR and SFDVKD.

V usage is TRBV20-1 and J usage is TRBJ2-7; D might be TRBD1 (5 bases). V dropped 0 bases and J dropped 4 bases, with 10 bases sitting between them. CDR1 is DFQATT and CDR2 is SNEGSKA in the germline V gene (reference sequence). The length of the CDR3 is 13 residues. CDR3 amino acids: CSARDAGLYEQYF. The CDR3 DNA is TGCAGTGCTAGAGACGCAGGGCTTTACGAGCAGTACTTC.

V and J are TRBV20-1 and TRBJ2-1, with D maybe TRBD1 (6 bases). V gave up 7 bases and J gave up 3 bases, with 16 bases separating them. Per the germline V gene, CDR1 is DFQATT and CDR2 is SNEGSKA (reference sequence). This CDR3 contains 14 residues. CDR3: CSVRPGQLYNEQFF. The CDR3 DNA is TGCAGTGTTCGACCGGGACAACTCTACAATGAGCAGTTCTTC.

This clonotype has a handful of counts. The chain recombines TRBV6-5 with TRBJ1-1, with D possibly matching TRBD1 (5 bases). The germline CDR1 and CDR2 sequences are MNHEY and SVGAGI. There are 15 residues in the CDR3. V lost 2 bases and J 0 bases, leaving 10 bases between the germline ends. The CDR3 DNA reads as TGTGCCAGCAGTTACATGAGGGGTATGAACACTGAAGCTTTCTTT. Translating gives CASSYMRGMNTEAFF.

The chain links TRBV7-2 to TRBJ1-6; D gene unclear. The V end was cut by 1 base, the J end by 5 bases, with 9 bases between. The germline CDR1 and CDR2 sequences are SGHTA and FQGNSA. There are 15 residues in the CDR3. CDR3 in amino acids: CASSLDGRNNSPLHF. Written as DNA, the CDR3 is TGTGCCAGCAGCTTAGACGGACGGAATAATTCACCCCTCCACTTT.

V usage is TRBV11-3 and J usage is TRBJ2-1, with D perhaps TRBD2 (7 bases). Trimming shortened V by 5 bases and J by 6 bases, and 20 bases separated the two germline ends. CDR1 and CDR2 (germline): SGHNT, YENEEA. This CDR3 contains 16 residues. The CDR3 DNA reads as TGTGCCAGCAGCCCGTTAGGGGGGAGGGAAGCCAATGAGCAGTTCTTC. It specifies CASSPLGGREANEQFF. Looking up the rest from reference TRBV11-3 and TRBJ2-1 gives the full variable domain: EAGVVQSPRYKIIEKKQPVAFWCNPISGHNTLYWYLQNLGQGPELLIRYENEEAVDDSQLPKDRFSAERLKGVDSTLKIQPAELGDSAVYLCASSPLGGREANEQFFGPGTRLTVL.

This clonotype was detected only a few times. The rearrangement uses TRBV14 and TRBJ2-3, with D unresolved. The CDR3 runs to 18 residues. Per germline, CDR1 SGHDN and CDR2 FVKESK. V was shortened by 0 bases and J by 4 bases, with 20 bases between the two germline ends. The CDR3 nucleotides are TGTGCCAGCAGCCAAGAACCGACGGGCAGGATTCTTTCAGATACGCAGTATTTT. This translates into CASSQEPTGRILSDTQYF. The full variable domain, its missing parts supplied by reference TRBV14 and TRBJ2-3, is EAGVTQFPSHSVIEKGQTVTLRCDPISGHDNLYWYRRVMGKEIKFLLHFVKESKQDESGMPNNRFLAERTGGTYSTLKVQPAELEDSGVYFCASSQEPTGRILSDTQYFGPGTRLTVL.

This clonotype was seen a handful of times. The chain couples TRBV12-3 or TRBV12-4 to TRBJ2-7; 7 nucleotides match TRBD1. V gave up 3 bases and J gave up 9 bases; unmatched junction bases: 11. The CDR3 is made up of 14 amino acids. In DNA form, the CDR3 reads TGTGCCAGCAGTTTCCCCGCACAGGGGCTAGTGCAGTACTTC. Amino acid sequence: CASSFPAQGLVQYF.

This sequence joins TRBV5-1 and TRBJ1-4; 7 nucleotides agree with TRBD1. CDR1 is SGHRS, CDR2 YFSETQ, per germline. The CDR3 contains 15 residues. Unmatched junction bases numbered 5, after V lost 2 bases and J lost 4 bases. As DNA, the CDR3 is TGCGCCAGCAGCTTATCAGGGGGTGATAATGAAAAACTGTTTTTT. As protein: CASSLSGGDNEKLFF. The full variable domain, with the rest looked up from reference TRBV5-1 and TRBJ1-4, is KAGVTQTPRYLIKTRGQQVTLSCSPISGHRSVSWYQQTPGQGLQFLFEYFSETQRNKGNFPGRFSGRQFSNSRSEMNVSTLELGDSALYLCASSLSGGDNEKLFFGSGTQLSVL.

V is TRBV5-5 and J is TRBJ2-5, with TRBD1 as a possible D gene (6 bases). Trimming stripped 0 bases from V and 1 base from J, with 10 bases between. Germline-derived CDR1 and CDR2 are SGHKS and YYEKEE (reference sequence). The CDR3 spans 15 residues. The CDR3 sequence is CASSLAGHSQETQYF. DNA of the CDR3: TGTGCCAGCAGCTTGGCGGGACACTCCCAAGAGACCCAGTACTTC.

The V gene is TRBV28, the J gene TRBJ2-1; D assignment may be TRBD1 or TRBD2 (5 bases each). The ends were cut back, 5 bases at V and 3 bases at J, with 23 bases in the middle. CDR1 is MDHEN and CDR2 is SYDVKM in the germline V gene. The CDR3 covers 18 residues. The CDR3 region has the DNA TGTGCCAGCAGTACAAGACGGCAGGGACGGGAAGGCTACAATGAGCAGTTCTTC. Amino acids: CASSTRRQGREGYNEQFF. Full variable domain (outside the CDR3, taken from reference TRBV28 and TRBJ2-1): DVKVTQSSRYLVKRTGEKVFLECVQDMDHENMFWYRQDPGLGLRLIYFSYDVKMKEKGDIPEGYSVSREKKERFSLILESASTNQTSMYLCASSTRRQGREGYNEQFFGPGTRLTVL.

This clonotype turned up a few times. The rearrangement joins TRBV6-2 or TRBV6-3 to TRBJ2-7, with 8 bases identical to TRBD1. The V gene's germline CDR1 is MNHEY and CDR2 SVGEGT. After removal of 1 base from V and 5 bases from J, the junction contained 10 bases not matched to a gene. The CDR3 loop spans 16 amino acids. The CDR3 DNA follows: TGTGCCAGCAGTTACTTTATCGACAGGGGAAACGACGAGCAGTACTTC. It is translated as CASSYFIDRGNDEQYF.

This clonotype was seen only a few times. The genes are TRBV5-6 and TRBJ1-1, with unresolved D. Germline CDR1 reads SGHDT; CDR2 reads YYEEEE. The CDR3 runs 13 residues. The V gene lost 4 bases and the J gene lost 1 base, with 8 bases spanning the gap. The DNA for the CDR3 is TGTGCCAGCAGCACCCCAAGGAACACTGAAGCTTTCTTT. Its protein product is CASSTPRNTEAFF.

The gene calls are TRBV10-3 and TRBJ1-4; 7 bases fit TRBD1. The CDR3 has 13 amino acids. The germline V gene has CDR1 ENHRY and CDR2 SYGVKD. V lost 10 bases and J lost 4; bases outside the gene matches: 6. The CDR3 is CASTGVINEKLFF. DNA for the CDR3: TGTGCCAGCACAGGGGTGATTAATGAAAAACTGTTTTTT.

This clonotype was counted ten times or more. V and J are TRBV28 and TRBJ2-5; TRBD1 matches 7 bases. Germline assignment: CDR1 MDHEN and CDR2 SYDVKM. V dropped 7 bases and J dropped 3; count of bases not matched to a gene: 8. There are 14 residues in the CDR3. The CDR3 DNA sequence: TGTGCCAGCATCTCAACCGGGACAGAAGAGACCCAGTACTTC. It yields the protein CASISTGTEETQYF. The entire variable domain, with the rest obtained from reference TRBV28 and TRBJ2-5, is as follows: DVKVTQSSRYLVKRTGEKVFLECVQDMDHENMFWYRQDPGLGLRLIYFSYDVKMKEKGDIPEGYSVSREKKERFSLILESASTNQTSMYLCASISTGTEETQYFGPGTRLLVL.

This chain joins TRBV7-8 and TRBJ2-1; 9 positions agree with TRBD2. The CDR3 length is 16 residues. CDR1 and CDR2 from the germline V gene are SGHVS and FQNEAQ. Trimming removed 2 bases from V and 6 bases from J; junction bases left unmatched: 8. The CDR3 DNA reads as TGTGCCAGCAGCTTAAGTGGCGGGGGGGCCCCCAATGAGCAGTTCTTC. It yields the protein CASSLSGGGAPNEQFF. The full variable domain, with the rest looked up from reference TRBV7-8 and TRBJ2-1, is GAGVSQSPRYKVAKRGQDVALRCDPISGHVSLFWYQQALGQGPEFLTYFQNEAQLDKSGLPSDRFFAERPEGSVSTLKIQRTQQEDSAVYLCASSLSGGGAPNEQFFGPGTRLTVL.

Ten or more counts support this clonotype. The chain couples TRBV7-9 to TRBJ1-1, with 7 bases lining up with TRBD1. Germline lookup yields CDR1 SEHNR and CDR2 FQNEAQ (reference sequence). V dropped 1 base and J dropped 3; count of bases not matched to a gene: 11. The CDR3 is 17 residues long. Here the CDR3 DNA reads TGTGCCAGCAGCTTAGACCGGACAGGCCAGTACTACACTGAAGCTTTCTTT. Residues: CASSLDRTGQYYTEAFF. Together with reference TRBV7-9 and TRBJ1-1, the CDR3 gives the full variable domain: DTGVSQNPRHKITKRGQNVTFRCDPISEHNRLYWYRQTLGQGPEFLTYFQNEAQLEKSRLLSDRFSAERPKGSFSTLEIQRTEQGDSAMYLCASSLDRTGQYYTEAFFGQGTRLTVV.

This clonotype was seen ten or more times. For the CDR3, the DNA is TGCGCCAGCAGGGTCCAGCGGGACACTGAAGCTTTCTTT. This translates into CASRVQRDTEAFF. The chain links TRBV5-1 to TRBJ1-1, with D unclear. The V gene's germline CDR1 is SGHRS and CDR2 YFSETQ. CDR3 length: 13 residues. Trimming cost V 5 bases and J 3 bases, with 11 bases left between them.

This clonotype was found a few times. This chain links TRBV7-8 with TRBJ2-1; a possible D gene is TRBD2 (6 bases). V was trimmed by 5 bases and J by 10 bases, leaving 21 bases between them. Germline V gene lookup returns CDR1 SGHVS and CDR2 FQNEAQ. The CDR3 extends over 15 amino acids. CDR3 region: CASSPGGGLWGEQFF. The CDR3 DNA is TGTGCCAGCAGCCCTGGTGGGGGACTTTGGGGGGAGCAGTTCTTC.